This T cell receptor (beta chain) was captured in a study of cytomegalovirus exposure and HLA in healthy donors. The PCR had 60 Vbeta and 13 Jbeta primers. Produced via immunoSEQ multiplex PCR; TCRdb's table is partial and in-frame only. The data contain about 82,000 clones, under 80% of them singletons. V shed 5 bases and J shed 5 bases, with 19 bases lying between them. CDR3 size: 15 residues. Germline CDR1 SGHDT, CDR2 YYEEEE. Concerning this clone itself: As yet, its antigen is unknown.

Study results and caveats: Excluded: some indistinguishable V segments such as TRBV6-2 and TRBV6-3. A further, later analysis showed that HLA-associated TCR beta chains (compared with equally common others) were more clonally expanded.

Sequencing was carried out using PBMCs. This TCR was recovered from a human donor in good health. The gene calls are TRBV5-6 and TRBJ1-2; D gene uncertain. CDR3 loop: CASRSGGSVQYGYTF. CDR3 nucleotides: TGTGCCAGCAGGTCTGGAGGGAGTGTACAATATGGCTACACCTTC.